This T cell receptor (beta chain) was identified during a study of blood T cell repertoires in COVID-19. At the level of the study: Both acute and convalescent COVID-19 samples were obtained from the United States, Italy and Spain. Sources were T cells, B-cell-depleted T cells, or PBMCs; the material itself was cDNA or gDNA.

Germline CDR1 reads SGDLS; CDR2 reads YYNGEE. This CDR3 region has 14 residues. V dropped 1 base and J dropped 5 bases, with 12 bases sitting between them. Per the original data handling: Estimated nucleated cell counts came from reference gene primer amplification. Only in-frame clones appear in the TCRdb table, and some are missing; sequencing was by immunoSEQ multiplex PCR. That table furnishes V, J and clone size, whereas the DNA furnished D and trimming. The data contain over 95,000 clones, 85% to 90% of them singletons. The sequenced sample consisted of peripheral blood. The clonotype comes from a woman aged 45-60 years with acute or convalescent COVID-19. The chain is built from TRBV9 and TRBJ1-1, with D possibly TRBD1 on 5 matching bases. The CDR3 region is CASSVWGEGTEAFF. The DNA for the CDR3 is TGTGCCAGCAGCGTATGGGGGGAGGGAACTGAAGCTTTCTTT.